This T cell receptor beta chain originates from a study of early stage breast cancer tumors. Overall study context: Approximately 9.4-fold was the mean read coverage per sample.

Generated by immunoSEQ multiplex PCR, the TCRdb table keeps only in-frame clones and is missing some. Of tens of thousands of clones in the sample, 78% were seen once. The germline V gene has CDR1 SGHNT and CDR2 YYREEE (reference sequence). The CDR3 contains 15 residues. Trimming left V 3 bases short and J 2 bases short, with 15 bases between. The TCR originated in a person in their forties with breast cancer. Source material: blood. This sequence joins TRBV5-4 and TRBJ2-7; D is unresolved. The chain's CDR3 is CASSSEAARPYEQYF. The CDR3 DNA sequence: TGTGCCAGCAGCTCAGAGGCCGCCAGACCCTACGAGCAGTACTTC.